These T cell receptor beta chains were read from a single sample in a study of T cell responses to AZD1222 COVID-19 vaccine. Sequencing used immunoSEQ multiplex PCR; TCRdb keeps in-frame clones, though not all of them. The table records about 140,000 clones, roughly 90% of them present only once. Sequenced here: peripheral blood, sampled on day 0 of AZD1222 vaccination. The receptors here all came from an adult in good health. CDR3s include the opening cysteine and the closing phenylalanine or tryptophan. The order of the fields is J gene, D gene, V gene, clone size, CDR3 DNA, CDR3 protein. D genes are given only for firm matches. The size field is filled for only some rows; it gives once, few, many or a size class.

TRBJ2-7,-,TRBV20-1,-,TGCAGTGCTAGACGAAGTTACGAGCAGTACTTC,CSARRSYEQYF
TRBJ1-6,TRBD1,TRBV11-2,once,TGTGCCAGCAGCTTAAGACAGGGCTCCTATAATTCACCCCTCCACTTT,CASSLRQGSYNSPLHF
TRBJ1-1,-,TRBV28,-,TGTGCCAGCAGTTTACCCAGGGGCTACTCGGCTTTCTTT,CASSLPRGYSAFF
TRBJ2-6,-,TRBV5-8,-,TGTGCCAGCTGCTGGGGGACTGGGGCCAACGTCCTGACTTTC,CASCWGTGANVLTF
TRBJ1-5,-,TRBV6-6,-,TGTGCCAGCAGTTACTTAGGGGGGTTAGAAGGGCCCCAGCATTTT,CASSYLGGLEGPQHF
TRBJ2-7,TRBD1,TRBV28,-,TGTGCCAGCCGGGACAGGGATGCTGCTGTCTCCTACGAGCAGTACTTC,CASRDRDAAVSYEQYF
TRBJ1-4,-,TRBV2,-,TGTGCCAGCAGTGAGGAACAGGGTAGGGCTGAAAAACTGTTTTTT,CASSEEQGRAEKLFF
TRBJ1-4,-,TRBV11-2,-,TGTGCCAGCAGCATGACAGGAGGGGGGGAAAAACTGTTTTTT,CASSMTGGGEKLFF
TRBJ1-2,-,TRBV10-3,-,TGTGCCACCGGTGGGGCGACAGAGGGGGTCTACCCGAACTATGGCTACACCTTC,CATGGATEGVYPNYGYTF
TRBJ2-1,TRBD2,TRBV15,-,TGTGCCACCAGCACAAGGGGACTAGCGGGAGCCCGGAATGAGCAGTTCTTC,CATSTRGLAGARNEQFF
TRBJ1-4,-,TRBV10-2,-,TGCGCCAGCACAGGTTTACTTGGTGAAAAACTGTTTTTT,CASTGLLGEKLFF
TRBJ1-5,-,TRBV5-6,-,TGTGCCAGCAGCTTGGGAGGGTGGGATCAGCCCCAGCATTTT,CASSLGGWDQPQHF
TRBJ2-3,-,TRBV14,-,TGTGCCAGCAGCCCTCACCCAGGGAACTTTGTCCCAGATACGCAGTATTTT,CASSPHPGNFVPDTQYF
TRBJ1-2,-,TRBV19,once,TGTGCCAGTACCCTCCAGGGGAGTGGCTACACCTTC,CASTLQGSGYTF
TRBJ2-5,-,TRBV7-8,-,TGTGCCAGCAGCTTACTAGGGGTCGGCGAGACCCAGTACTTC,CASSLLGVGETQYF
TRBJ2-2,-,TRBV7-3,-,TGTGCCAGCAGCTTAATTAGATCCGGGGAGCTGTTTTTT,CASSLIRSGELFF
TRBJ2-7,TRBD2,TRBV5-4,-,TGTGCCAGCAGCTCCCTCGGGGGGGAGAGCGAGCAGTACTTC,CASSSLGGESEQYF
TRBJ1-4,TRBD1,TRBV7-9,-,TGTGCCAGCAGCGCCCGGGACAGGGGAGCGGCTAATGAAAAACTGTTTTTT,CASSARDRGAANEKLFF
TRBJ1-1,-,TRBV15,few,TGTGCCACCAGCAGAGATACGGGAAACACTGAAGCTTTCTTT,CATSRDTGNTEAFF
TRBJ2-7,-,TRBV28,-,TGTGCCAGTTCTCGGGGGAAGGGCTACGAGCAGTACTTC,CASSRGKGYEQYF
TRBJ1-4,-,TRBV6-2/TRBV6-3,-,TGTGCCAGCAGTGACGTCAGAATAGGCTTCGAAAAACTGTTTTTT,CASSDVRIGFEKLFF
TRBJ1-1,-,TRBV6-1,-,TGTGCCAGCAGTGAACAACAGGTCACTGAAGCTTTCTTT,CASSEQQVTEAFF
TRBJ2-2,-,TRBV9,-,TGTGCCAGCAGCCCCCTGTGGAACACCGGGGAGCTGTTTTTT,CASSPLWNTGELFF
TRBJ1-1,TRBD1,TRBV25-1,-,TGTGCCAGCAGTGCGTCGACAGGGAATACTGAAGCTTTCTTT,CASSASTGNTEAFF
TRBJ1-1,-,TRBV13,-,TGTGCCAGCAGCTTGCTTAGGGAGTCTTTGATTGAAGCTTTCTTT,CASSLLRESLIEAFF
TRBJ2-7,-,TRBV18,-,TGTGCCAGCTCACCGGGGGGGGCCCCCTACGAGCAGTACTTC,CASSPGGAPYEQYF
TRBJ1-5,-,TRBV3-1/TRBV3-2,-,TGTGCCAGCAGCCAAGGGACGGCCGAAAATCAGCCCCAGCATTTT,CASSQGTAENQPQHF
TRBJ1-1,TRBD1,TRBV27,-,TGTGCCAGCAAGACAGGGGCTCTGGAGGCTTTCTTT,CASKTGALEAFF
TRBJ1-3,-,TRBV9,-,TGTGCCAGCAGCGGGGGAGGATGGAACACCATATATTTT,CASSGGGWNTIYF
TRBJ1-2,-,TRBV6-5,-,TGTGCCAGCGTGGCGGGTTCAGCTAACTATGGCTACACCTTC,CASVAGSANYGYTF
TRBJ2-7,-,TRBV28,-,TGTGCCAGCCAGGTGGACGTATCCTACGAGCAGTACTTC,CASQVDVSYEQYF
TRBJ2-3,TRBD1,TRBV7-9,-,TGTGCCAGCAGCTTCGGACAGGGAGGAACAGATACGCAGTATTTT,CASSFGQGGTDTQYF
TRBJ2-7,TRBD1,TRBV3-1/TRBV3-2,-,TGTGCCAGCAGTGGACAGGGTGCCTACGAGCAGTACTTC,CASSGQGAYEQYF
TRBJ2-7,-,TRBV9,-,TGTGCCAGCAGCGTAGTAGGCAGCTCCTACGAGCAGTACTTC,CASSVVGSSYEQYF
TRBJ1-3,-,TRBV9,-,TGTGCCAGCAGCGTAGGGAGGTGGGGCTCTGGAAACACCATATATTTT,CASSVGRWGSGNTIYF
TRBJ2-6,-,TRBV6-5,-,TGTGCCAGCAGATCAGTGACCGGGGCCAACGTCCTGACTTTC,CASRSVTGANVLTF
TRBJ2-4,-,TRBV5-6,-,TGTGCCAGCAGCCGCAGAACCGGACTAGCCAAAAACATTCAGTACTTC,CASSRRTGLAKNIQYF
TRBJ1-5,-,TRBV7-2,-,TGTGCCAGCAGCTTAGAGGCAGCTAATAGCAATCAGCCCCAGCATTTT,CASSLEAANSNQPQHF
TRBJ1-2,-,TRBV5-6,-,TGTGCCAGCAGCCTGTCGGGGGGCAGGGTAGCTAACTATGGCTACACCTTC,CASSLSGGRVANYGYTF
TRBJ1-1,TRBD1,TRBV15,-,TGTGCCACCAGCCTCGACAGGGGGTGGGAAGCTTTCTTT,CATSLDRGWEAFF
TRBJ2-7,TRBD1,TRBV4-2,once,TGTGCCAGCAGCCACCGGGACAGGGGCAGCCACGAGCAGTACTTC,CASSHRDRGSHEQYF
TRBJ1-2,TRBD1,TRBV12-5,-,TGTGCTAGTGGTTTGGGACAGGGGTTGGACTATGGCTACACCTTC,CASGLGQGLDYGYTF
TRBJ1-3,TRBD1,TRBV6-5,-,TGTGCCAGCACGGGACAGCTTTCTGGAAACACCATATATTTT,CASTGQLSGNTIYF
TRBJ1-1,-,TRBV5-1,-,TGCGCCAGCAGCTTGGTTGGTCTGAAAGCTTTCTTT,CASSLVGLKAFF
TRBJ2-7,TRBD2,TRBV24-1,-,TGTGCCACCAGTGGCCCGACTAGCTCCCAGTACTTC,CATSGPTSSQYF
TRBJ1-5,-,TRBV30,-,TGTGCCTGGAAAGAACCGGGCCCGGGGGATCAGCCCCAGCATTTT,CAWKEPGPGDQPQHF
TRBJ1-6,-,TRBV5-1,-,TGCGCCAGTAACCCGGGACGGGACACTTCACCCCTCCACTTT,CASNPGRDTSPLHF
TRBJ2-3,TRBD1,TRBV18,-,TGTGCCAGCTCACCATCACAGGGGAAAACAGATACGCAGTATTTT,CASSPSQGKTDTQYF